This is a list of T cell receptor beta chains from one sample in a study of blood T cell repertoires in COVID-19. Profiling relied on immunoSEQ multiplex PCR, and the TCRdb table lists in-frame clones only, not all of them. The sample carries about 280,000 clones, roughly four fifths recorded once. Sequencing was performed on peripheral blood. The receptor set was obtained from a woman between 45 and 65 years old who had recovered from COVID-19. The CDR3 runs from the conserved cysteine through the conserved F or W. Each record gives: CDR3 length, D gene, J gene, clone size, V gene, CDR3 DNA, CDR3 protein. The D gene is left open where the match is weak. Rows give clone size only sometimes, using once, few, many, or a class for an expanded clone.

>15|TRBD2|TRBJ2-1|once|TRBV30
TGTGCCTGGAGTTTGACTAGCGGTGCTGGGAATGAGCAGTTCTTC
CAWSLTSGAGNEQFF
>15|NA|TRBJ2-1|NA|TRBV4-3
TGCGCCAGCAGCCTCTTGGAAGGGGGATACAATGAGCAGTTCTTC
CASSLLEGGYNEQFF
>14|NA|TRBJ2-7|once|TRBV28
TGTGCCAGCAGCCAGCCGGGGGGCTTCTACGAGCAGTACTTC
CASSQPGGFYEQYF
>14|NA|TRBJ2-7|NA|TRBV6-1
TGTGCCAGCAGTGAAAGGGGGACCACCTACGAGCAGTACTTC
CASSERGTTYEQYF
>14|TRBD2|TRBJ2-7|NA|TRBV27
TGTGCCAGCAGTACCCCAGCGGGAGTGTCCGAGCAGTACTTC
CASSTPAGVSEQYF
>17|TRBD2|TRBJ2-1|NA|TRBV5-1
TGCGCCAGCAGCTTGCTGGGACTAGACGACTCCTACAATGAGCAGTTCTTC
CASSLLGLDDSYNEQFF
>17|NA|TRBJ2-3|NA|TRBV21-1
TGTGCCAGCAGCAAACCCATCTGCGGGGGAAGCACAGATACGCAGTATTTT
CASSKPICGGSTDTQYF
>16|TRBD1|TRBJ1-5|NA|TRBV6-2/TRBV6-3
TGTGCCAGCAGCCCCTACGGACAGGCCACCAATCAGCCCCAGCATTTT
CASSPYGQATNQPQHF
>11|TRBD1|TRBJ1-2|NA|TRBV20-1
TGCAGTGCTACAGGGGGCTATGGCTACACCTTC
CSATGGYGYTF
>13|TRBD1|TRBJ1-5|NA|TRBV12-3/TRBV12-4
TGTGCCAGCACCTTGGACAGGGCACAGCCCCAGCATTTT
CASTLDRAQPQHF
>16|TRBD2|TRBJ2-1|NA|TRBV15
TGTGCCACCAGCAGAGAGGGGCGGGGGTTGTACAATGAGCAGTTCTTC
CATSREGRGLYNEQFF
>14|NA|TRBJ1-1|few|TRBV25-1
TGTGCCAGCAGTGAGCAGGGGTACGGCGCTGAAGCTTTCTTT
CASSEQGYGAEAFF
>15|TRBD2|TRBJ2-1|NA|TRBV7-9
TGTGCCAGCAGCTTAGGCGGGAGCGGTTACAATGAGCAGTTCTTC
CASSLGGSGYNEQFF
>14|TRBD1|TRBJ1-6|NA|TRBV5-5
TGTGCCAGTTCGTTCCGGACAGGGGATTCACCCCTCCACTTT
CASSFRTGDSPLHF
>14|NA|TRBJ1-1|NA|TRBV9
TGTGCCAGCAGCGCCTACACAGGGTACACTGAAGCTTTCTTT
CASSAYTGYTEAFF
>15|NA|TRBJ2-2|NA|TRBV30
TGTGCCTGGATACGATACCAGACGAACACCGGGGAGCTGTTTTTT
CAWIRYQTNTGELFF
>15|TRBD2|TRBJ2-5|NA|TRBV7-8
TGTGCCAGCAGCCGAGGGGCTACGGGGGGAGAGACCCAGTACTTC
CASSRGATGGETQYF
>13|TRBD1|TRBJ1-2|NA|TRBV12-3/TRBV12-4
TGTGCCAGTGGACAGGGCCTTAACTATGGCTACACCTTC
CASGQGLNYGYTF
>13|NA|TRBJ1-1|NA|TRBV7-9
TGTGCCAGCAGCTTACAGGCGGGGTTTGAAGCTTTCTTT
CASSLQAGFEAFF
>15|NA|TRBJ2-1|NA|TRBV9
TGCGCCAGCAGCGTAGGGGGGGGCCCTTTAGATGAGCAGTTCTTC
CASSVGGGPLDEQFF
>15|TRBD1|TRBJ2-5|NA|TRBV5-1
TGCGCCAGCAGCACGGGTGACAGGGGAGGCGAGACCCAGTACTTC
CASSTGDRGGETQYF
>14|NA|TRBJ1-2|NA|TRBV2
TGTGCCAGCAGTGTGGGACATCTAGGGGATGGCTACACCTTC
CASSVGHLGDGYTF
>15|NA|TRBJ2-1|NA|TRBV13
TGTGCCAGCAGCCCGAAGCCCGGGACACCCAATGAGCAGTTCTTC
CASSPKPGTPNEQFF
>12|TRBD1|TRBJ2-7|few|TRBV6-5
TGTGCCACAGGGGACAGGGGCTACGAGCAGTACTTC
CATGDRGYEQYF
>14|NA|TRBJ2-1|once|TRBV29-1
TGCAGCGTTGAGGCAGGGATATCCTACAATGAGCAGTTCTTC
CSVEAGISYNEQFF
>14|NA|TRBJ1-3|few|TRBV28
TGTGCCAGCAGCCAGGGCGGCTCTGGAAACACCATATATTTT
CASSQGGSGNTIYF
>12|NA|TRBJ1-3|NA|TRBV28
TGTGCCAGCAGTTCCTCGGTCAACACCATATATTTT
CASSSSVNTIYF
>16|NA|TRBJ1-4|NA|TRBV5-1
TGCGCCAGCAGCTTGGCGCAGGGCTCAACTAATGAAAAACTGTTTTTT
CASSLAQGSTNEKLFF
>16|TRBD1|TRBJ2-7|NA|TRBV28
TGTGCCAGCAGTCAATCGACAGGGGGAAGACTTTACGAGCAGTACTTC
CASSQSTGGRLYEQYF
>15|NA|TRBJ2-3|NA|TRBV7-9
TGTGCCAGCAGCCCTAATGGCGGGGTCCCAGATACGCAGTATTTT
CASSPNGGVPDTQYF
>12|NA|TRBJ1-5|few|TRBV7-2
TGTGCCAGCAGCCCCCGGGGTCAGCCCCAGCATTTT
CASSPRGQPQHF
>12|NA|TRBJ1-4|NA|TRBV19
TGTGCCTCGGGAAGGGCAAGTGAAAAACTGTTTTTT
CASGRASEKLFF
>15|TRBD1|TRBJ1-1|NA|TRBV7-2
TGTGCCAGCAGCTTGGGCGAAGACAGGGGGACTGAAGCTTTCTTT
CASSLGEDRGTEAFF
>12|TRBD2|TRBJ2-1|NA|TRBV7-6
TGTGCCAGCAGCTTAGCGACTAGCTGGCAGTTCTTC
CASSLATSWQFF
>14|NA|TRBJ2-5|NA|TRBV11-2
TGTGCCAGCAGCTCCTGGGGGGAACAAGAGACCCAGTACTTC
CASSSWGEQETQYF
>14|TRBD2|TRBJ2-7|NA|TRBV24-1
TGTGCCACCAGTGGATTAGCGGGAGGGTTGAAAGAGTACTTC
CATSGLAGGLKEYF